This T cell receptor (beta chain) stems from a study of T cell repertoires in cytomegalovirus infection. In the study overall: Indicated by public TCR beta signatures were CMV infection and matching HLA type.

Regarding the study as a whole: Ex vivo, HLA-C-restricted CMV-specific TCR beta clonotypes prevailed over the rest of the response. Cumulative frequency of public TCR beta families picked out carriers of CMV plus the relevant HLA.

This clonotype has ten or more counts. Its cognate antigen is unknown. One entry per CDR3 protein results from TCRdb running MiXCR on the reads. The sample includes over 85,000 distinct CDR3 sequences, approximately 16% of them seen just once. V dropped 6 bases and J dropped 3; count of bases not matched to a gene: 14. This CDR3 comprises 18 residues. Germline V gene sequence: CDR1 SGHAT, CDR2 FQNNGV. The sequencing input was PBMCs. This TCR derives from a human donor in good health (CMV status not recorded). Some clones in this sample may be carry-over from other donors' samples. The rearrangement uses TRBV11-2 and TRBJ2-1, with 10 nucleotides matching TRBD2. In DNA form, the CDR3 reads TGTGCCAGCAGTCCCCAGCTTAGCGGGGGGACCCTCTACAATGAGCAGTTCTTC. This sequence encodes CASSPQLSGGTLYNEQFF.